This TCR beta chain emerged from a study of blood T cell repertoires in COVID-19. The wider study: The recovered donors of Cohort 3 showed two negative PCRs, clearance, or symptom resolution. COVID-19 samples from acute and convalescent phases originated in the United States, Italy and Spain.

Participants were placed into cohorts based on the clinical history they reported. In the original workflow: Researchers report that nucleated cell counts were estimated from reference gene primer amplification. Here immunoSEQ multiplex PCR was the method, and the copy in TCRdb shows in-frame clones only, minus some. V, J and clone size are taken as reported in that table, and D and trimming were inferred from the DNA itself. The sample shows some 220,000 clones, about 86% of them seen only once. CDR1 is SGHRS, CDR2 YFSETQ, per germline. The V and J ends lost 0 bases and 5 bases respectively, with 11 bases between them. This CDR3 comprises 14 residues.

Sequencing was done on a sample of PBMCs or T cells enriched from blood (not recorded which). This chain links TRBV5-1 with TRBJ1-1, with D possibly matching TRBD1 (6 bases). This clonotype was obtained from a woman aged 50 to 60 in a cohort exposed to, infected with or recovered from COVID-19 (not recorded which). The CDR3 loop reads CASSLDAGVTEAFF. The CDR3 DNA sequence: TGCGCCAGCAGCTTGGATGCAGGGGTTACTGAAGCTTTCTTT.